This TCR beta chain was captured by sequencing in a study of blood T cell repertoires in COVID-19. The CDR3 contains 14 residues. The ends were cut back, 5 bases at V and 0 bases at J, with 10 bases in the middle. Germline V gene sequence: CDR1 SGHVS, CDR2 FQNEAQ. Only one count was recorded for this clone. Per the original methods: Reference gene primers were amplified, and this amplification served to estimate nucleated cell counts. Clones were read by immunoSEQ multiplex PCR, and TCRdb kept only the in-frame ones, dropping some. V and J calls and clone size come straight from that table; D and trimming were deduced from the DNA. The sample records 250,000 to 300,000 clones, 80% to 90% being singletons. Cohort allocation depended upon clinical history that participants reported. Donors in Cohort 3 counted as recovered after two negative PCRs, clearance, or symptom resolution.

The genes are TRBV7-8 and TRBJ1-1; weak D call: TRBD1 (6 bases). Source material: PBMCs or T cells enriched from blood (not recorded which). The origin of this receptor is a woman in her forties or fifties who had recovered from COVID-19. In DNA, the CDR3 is TGTGCCAGCAGCACAGGGCTCATGAACACTGAAGCTTTCTTT. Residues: CASSTGLMNTEAFF.